Included here is one TCR beta chain sequence, with context. Its antigen is not identified. The data were obtained in a study of cytomegalovirus exposure and HLA in healthy donors. Study information: The same platform was used for the 130 or so validation repertoires and the roughly 670 first-cohort repertoires, a later analysis reported. Study-wide results and limits: The study flagged fewer than 200 TCR beta chains as cytomegalovirus-associated. CMV antigen specificity of a few CMV-associated chains was confirmed in vitro.

The donors were part of the validation cohort, which consisted of some 120 subjects and was separate from the first cohort of several hundred subjects. The V end was cut by 5 bases, the J end by 1 base, with 9 bases between. This CDR3 contains 14 residues. Per germline, CDR1 SGHAT and CDR2 FQNNGV. Profiling relied on immunoSEQ multiplex PCR, and the TCRdb table lists in-frame clones only, not all of them. The repertoire holds 120,000 or so clones, with around 95% as singletons. The sequenced sample consisted of PBMCs. The chain uses TRBV11-2 and TRBJ1-5; TRBD1 is a possible D gene (5 bases). The TCR originated in a man between 18 and 29 years old in good health and CMV-seronegative. The DNA for the CDR3 is TGTGCCAGCAGCCAGGACAAAAGCAATCAGCCCCAGCATTTT. Translation: CASSQDKSNQPQHF.